This T cell receptor (beta chain) was captured by sequencing in a study of read filtering for tumor transcriptome and immune sequencing (dated by TCRdb to 2020 to 2021). For the study in its entirety: The cohort was composed of roughly 18 male and roughly 15 female patients, with a mean age of approximately 70 years and an age range of roughly 40 to 80. By revised international staging, roughly 8 patients were R-ISS I, about 16 were R-ISS II and more than five were R-ISS III. After DNase treatment, whole-transcriptome libraries were prepared using the TruSeq RNA Access Library Prep Kit. TCR-region mapped reads per sample ranged from about 4.05 to 10.27 million with IR-seq versus only roughly 80 to 1273 with RNA-seq. The study compared TCR repertoires from targeted immune repertoire sequencing and bulk whole-transcriptome sequencing run on the same bone marrow samples. One of the main goals was to work out a read-filtering strategy for immune repertoire data, in particular whether clonotypes backed by only a single read should be removed. On the study overall, not on this receptor specifically: Single-read clonotypes made up 80% to 85% of clonotypes but approximately 3.5% of total reads in IR-seq, and 70% to 75% of clonotypes and roughly 48% of reads in RNA-seq. Rather than purified T cells, the sorted CD138-negative fraction was a mixed bone marrow immune population. Removing single-read clonotypes increased the correlation between IR-seq and RNA-seq shared clonotype proportions. IR-seq captured clonotypes at much higher depth and more reliably than RNA-seq, and smaller IR-seq throughput sufficed to identify most shared clonotypes.

V loses 3 bases, J loses 4 bases, and the germline ends lie 7 bases apart. From the germline V gene, CDR1 is SNHLY and CDR2 is FYNNEI. From its cysteine to its phenylalanine, the CDR3 spans 12 amino acids. The entry retains the CDR3 DNA only, 36 bases that are in frame from base 1. The Immunoverse kit was used to build TCR libraries from about 400 ng RNA, with molecular barcoded adaptors covering alpha/delta and beta/gamma chains. TCR library preparation used the same RNA that went into transcriptome sequencing. Sequencing of the TCR libraries was done on an Illumina HiSeq 4000 with 2 x 150 cycles. For the original study's pipeline: MiXCR aligned TCR reads to human V, D, J and C references and assembled the aligned reads into CDR3 clonotypes, with quality filtering and error correction included. Clonotype counts and gene usage diversity were analyzed with the tcR package in R. Raw mapping reads were checked after the RNA-seq reads had been mapped by STAR aligner version 2.5.3a onto the human GRCh37 genome. To test how sequencing depth affected the clonotypes detected, IR-seq fastq files were randomly downsampled with Seqtk 1.3. TCRdb trimmed public reads at Q25 via fastp, called clones via MiXCR and kept in-frame beta chains. When rows share a CDR3 protein, they turn into one entry using the most common DNA and genes. These V and J calls rely on TCRdb rather than the paper's analysis. This sample has approximately 90,000 distinct CDR3 sequences in its table, and 20% to 25% of those were observed once. Together, the top ten hold about an eighth of the sample.

The table lists this clonotype with many counts. Its antigen remains undetermined. No much larger clonotype is one base removed from it; base qualities were not supplied. Each patient had bone marrow sampled at the time of active disease. Ficoll-Hypaque density gradient centrifugation was used to isolate the bone marrow mononuclear cells. CD138-negative cells were obtained by negative selection after labeling with CD138 magnetic microbeads on a MACS separator, removing myeloma plasma cells. Flow cytometry on an Attune NxT with CD138 antibodies was used to check the purity of the isolated cells. TRIzol reagent was used to extract total RNA, and a NanoDrop spectrophotometer was used to quantify the extracted RNA. For each patient, paired RNA-seq and IR-seq were run on the CD138-negative bone marrow sample from that patient.

Recombination joined TRBV2 with TRBJ2-7; TRBD2 is a possible D gene, resting on 5 matching bases. The sample was a population of CD138-negative cells sorted from bone marrow. The cell subset or site label, read with the paper, signifies: bone marrow mononuclear cells depleted of CD138+ plasma/myeloma cells by negative magnetic selection. The receptor was isolated from a donor aged 40 or older with multiple myeloma. Read as DNA, the sequence is TGTGCCAGCAGTGATATAGCGTACGAGCAGTACTTC. Its product reads: CASSDIAYEQYF.